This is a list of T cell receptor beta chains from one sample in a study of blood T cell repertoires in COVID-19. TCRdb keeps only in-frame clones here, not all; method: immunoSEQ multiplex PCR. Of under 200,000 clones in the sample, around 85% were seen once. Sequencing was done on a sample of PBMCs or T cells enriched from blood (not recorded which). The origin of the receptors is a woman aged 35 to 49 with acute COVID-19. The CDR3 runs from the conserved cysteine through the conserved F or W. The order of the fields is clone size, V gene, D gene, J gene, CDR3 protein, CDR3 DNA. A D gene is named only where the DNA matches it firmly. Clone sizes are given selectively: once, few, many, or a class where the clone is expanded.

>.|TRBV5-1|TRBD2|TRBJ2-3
CASSLVLAGGPGDTQYF
TGCGCCAGCAGCTTGGTACTAGCGGGAGGGCCGGGAGATACGCAGTATTTT
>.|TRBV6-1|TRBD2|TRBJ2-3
CASSEGTSGYPSTDTQYF
TGTGCCAGCAGTGAGGGGACTAGCGGATACCCTAGCACAGATACGCAGTATTTT
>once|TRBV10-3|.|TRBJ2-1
CATRTVGINEQFF
TGTGCCACGCGGACAGTAGGAATCAATGAGCAGTTCTTC
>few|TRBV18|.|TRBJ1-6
CASSPLGSPLHF
TGTGCCAGCTCACCACTCGGGTCACCCCTCCACTTT
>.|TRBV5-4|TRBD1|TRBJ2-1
CASSLGSGTGGAKYNEQFF
TGTGCCAGCAGCTTGGGCTCCGGGACAGGGGGCGCGAAATACAATGAGCAGTTCTTC
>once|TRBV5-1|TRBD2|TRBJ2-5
CASSGLAGKETQYF
TGCGCCAGCAGCGGCCTAGCGGGCAAAGAGACCCAGTACTTC
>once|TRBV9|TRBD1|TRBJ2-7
CASSVKGQTGNEQYF
TGTGCCAGCAGCGTGAAAGGACAGACAGGGAACGAGCAGTACTTC
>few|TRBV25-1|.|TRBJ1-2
CASSELAYGYTF
TGTGCCAGCAGTGAATTGGCTTATGGCTACACCTTC
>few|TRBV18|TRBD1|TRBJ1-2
CASSPTGAYGYTF
TGTGCCAGCTCACCTACAGGGGCCTATGGCTACACCTTC
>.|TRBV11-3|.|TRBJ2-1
CASSLAVTRFYNEQFF
TGTGCCAGCAGCTTAGCGGTGACTCGGTTCTACAATGAGCAGTTCTTC
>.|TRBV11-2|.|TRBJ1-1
CASRHPPKNTEAFF
TGTGCCAGCAGACATCCACCAAAGAACACTGAAGCTTTCTTT
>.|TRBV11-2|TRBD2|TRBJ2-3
CASSPRTSGWADTQYF
TGTGCCAGCAGCCCGCGGACTAGCGGGTGGGCAGATACGCAGTATTTT
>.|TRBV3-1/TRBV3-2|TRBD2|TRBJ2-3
CASSPQRTSGSDTQYF
TGTGCCAGCAGCCCCCAAAGGACTAGCGGGTCAGATACGCAGTATTTT
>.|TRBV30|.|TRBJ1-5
CAWSVPDRTVQPQHF
TGTGCCTGGAGTGTACCTGACAGAACGGTTCAGCCCCAGCATTTT
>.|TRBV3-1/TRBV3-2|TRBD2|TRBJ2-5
CASSHFSSGRARETQYF
TGTGCCAGCAGCCACTTTTCTAGCGGGAGGGCCAGAGAGACCCAGTACTTC
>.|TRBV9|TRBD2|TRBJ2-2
CASSESGTSPGELFF
TGTGCCAGCAGCGAATCCGGGACTAGCCCCGGGGAGCTGTTTTTT
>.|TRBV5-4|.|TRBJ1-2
CASSLEGHYYGYTF
TGTGCCAGCAGCTTGGAGGGACACTACTATGGCTACACCTTC
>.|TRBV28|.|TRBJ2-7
CASSSQPWGSEQYF
TGTGCCAGCTCTAGTCAGCCGTGGGGCAGCGAGCAGTACTTC
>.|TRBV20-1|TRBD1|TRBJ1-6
CSASAGTANSPLHF
TGCAGTGCTAGTGCCGGGACAGCTAATTCACCCCTCCACTTT
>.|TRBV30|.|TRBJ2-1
CAWSVQLDSSYNEQFF
TGTGCCTGGAGTGTCCAGCTCGACAGCTCCTACAATGAGCAGTTCTTC
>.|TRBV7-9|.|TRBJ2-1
CASSVGHNSAYNEQFF
TGTGCCAGCAGCGTGGGACATAATTCAGCCTACAATGAGCAGTTCTTC
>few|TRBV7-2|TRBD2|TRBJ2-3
CASSLVAGDTQYF
TGTGCCAGCAGCTTAGTGGCGGGAGACACGCAGTATTTT
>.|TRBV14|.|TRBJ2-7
CASSQGLGGEQYF
TGTGCCAGCAGCCAAGGCCTCGGGGGCGAGCAGTACTTC
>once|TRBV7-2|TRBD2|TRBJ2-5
CASSLQAGSQETQYF
TGTGCCAGCAGCTTACAAGCGGGGAGCCAAGAGACCCAGTACTTC
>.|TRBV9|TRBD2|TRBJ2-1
CASSIAGGVENEQFF
TGTGCCAGCAGCATAGCGGGAGGGGTAGAGAATGAGCAGTTCTTC
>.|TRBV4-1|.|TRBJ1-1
CASSQELQVTEAFF
TGCGCCAGCAGCCAAGAACTCCAGGTAACTGAAGCTTTCTTT
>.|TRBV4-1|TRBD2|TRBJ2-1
CASSQGTSGAYNEQFF
TGCGCCAGCAGCCAAGGGACTAGCGGGGCGTACAATGAGCAGTTCTTC
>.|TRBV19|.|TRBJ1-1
CASSLVINTEAFF
TGTGCCAGTAGTCTCGTTATAAACACTGAAGCTTTCTTT
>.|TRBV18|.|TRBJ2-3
CASSHSPQGRDTQYF
TGTGCCAGCTCACACAGCCCGCAGGGGAGAGATACGCAGTATTTT
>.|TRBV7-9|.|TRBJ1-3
CASNEDRVSGNTIYF
TGTGCCAGCAATGAAGACAGAGTCTCTGGAAACACCATATATTTT
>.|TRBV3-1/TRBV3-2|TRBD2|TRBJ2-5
CASSRGGRAQYF
TGTGCCAGCAGCCGGGGGGGTAGGGCCCAGTACTTC
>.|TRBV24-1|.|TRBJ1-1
CATSDLWGREGQNTEAFF
TGTGCCACCAGTGATTTGTGGGGGAGGGAGGGTCAGAACACTGAAGCTTTCTTT
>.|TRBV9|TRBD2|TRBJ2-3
CASSVLGGSPTDTQYF
TGTGCCAGCAGCGTACTGGGGGGGTCCCCCACAGATACGCAGTATTTT
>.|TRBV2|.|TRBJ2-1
CASIPAGIRNEQFF
TGTGCCAGCATACCGGCGGGAATAAGGAATGAGCAGTTCTTC
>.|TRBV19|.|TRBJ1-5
CASSISEGYNQPQHF
TGTGCCAGTAGTATTTCAGAGGGTTACAATCAGCCCCAGCATTTT
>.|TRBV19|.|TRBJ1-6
CASSREGNSPLHF
TGTGCCAGTAGTCGGGAGGGGAATTCACCCCTCCACTTT
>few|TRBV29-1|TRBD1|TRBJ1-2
CSARGGGTGLQEGYTF
TGCAGCGCTAGGGGTGGCGGGACAGGCCTTCAGGAGGGCTACACCTTC
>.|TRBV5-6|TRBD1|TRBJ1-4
CASSTLLQDRGEKLFF
TGTGCCAGCAGCACTCTTCTGCAGGACAGGGGTGAAAAACTGTTTTTT
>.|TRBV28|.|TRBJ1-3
CASATRGGSGNTIYF
TGTGCCAGCGCCACTCGTGGGGGCTCAGGAAACACCATATATTTT
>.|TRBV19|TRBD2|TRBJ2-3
CASSRGRASSTDTQYF
TGTGCCAGTAGTAGGGGGAGGGCCAGTAGCACAGATACGCAGTATTTT
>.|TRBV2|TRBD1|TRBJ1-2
CASRLQGEGGYGYTF
TGTGCCAGCAGGTTACAGGGGGAGGGAGGCTATGGCTACACCTTC
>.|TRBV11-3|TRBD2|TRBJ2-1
CASSGGDRAIQFF
TGTGCCAGCAGTGGGGGGGACCGAGCTATACAGTTCTTC
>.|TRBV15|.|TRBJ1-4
CATSSNTGFYEKLFF
TGTGCCACCAGCAGCAACACAGGTTTTTATGAAAAACTGTTTTTT
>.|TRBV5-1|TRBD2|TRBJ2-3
CASSLAGTSGDTQYF
TGCGCCAGCAGCTTGGCAGGGACTAGCGGAGATACGCAGTATTTT
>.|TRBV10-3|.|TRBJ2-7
CAISESWDTAYEQYF
TGTGCCATCAGTGAGTCGTGGGACACCGCCTACGAGCAGTACTTC
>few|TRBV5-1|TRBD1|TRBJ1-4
CASSLVPGQNEKLFF
TGCGCCAGCAGCTTGGTGCCGGGACAGAATGAAAAACTGTTTTTT
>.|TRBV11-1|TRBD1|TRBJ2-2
CASSRTGGWSGELFF
TGTGCCAGCAGCCGGACAGGGGGCTGGAGCGGGGAGCTGTTTTTT
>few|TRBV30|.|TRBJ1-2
CAWSPIGEIVYGYTF
TGTGCCTGGAGCCCAATCGGAGAGATAGTCTATGGCTACACCTTC
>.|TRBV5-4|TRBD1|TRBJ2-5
CASSLGDSQETQYF
TGTGCCAGCAGCTTAGGGGACAGCCAAGAGACCCAGTACTTC
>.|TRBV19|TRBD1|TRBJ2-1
CASSGDRSSYNEQFF
TGTGCCAGTAGCGGGGACAGAAGCTCCTACAATGAGCAGTTCTTC
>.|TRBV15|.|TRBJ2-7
CATSREVGVGLSHYEQYF
TGTGCCACCAGCAGAGAAGTCGGAGTGGGACTGTCACACTACGAGCAGTACTTC
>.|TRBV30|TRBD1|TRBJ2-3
CATDGTGDGTDTQYF
TGTGCCACTGACGGGACAGGGGACGGGACAGATACGCAGTATTTT